This T cell receptor beta chain was recovered during a study of graft-versus-host responses after intestinal transplantation. Study overall: Each of the recipients got a multivisceral, liver-intestinal, or isolated intestinal transplant. Whole-study findings and limits: Present in recipient marrow, GvH clones included some that appeared first in ileum or blood.

Trimming took 7 bases from V and 5 from J; bases not matched to a gene: 6. Germline CDR1 and CDR2: LNHDA and SQIVND (reference sequence). CDR3 size: 13 residues. Concerning this clone: The antigen remains unidentified.

TCRdb's copy holds only in-frame clones and misses some; the assay was immunoSEQ multiplex PCR. The repertoire holds a few thousand clones, with under 75% as singletons. This receptor was identified in a human patient who received an intestinal transplant, so some T cells may come from the graft donor. The J gene is TRBJ1-2, the V gene TRBV19; 8 bases map to TRBD1. The source was PBMCs, collected around 81 weeks after intestinal transplant. The CDR3 spells CASKETGAYGYTF. DNA of the CDR3: TGTGCCAGTAAGGAGACAGGGGCGTATGGCTACACCTTC.